This T cell receptor beta chain was found in a study of blood T cell repertoires in COVID-19 (dated by TCRdb to about 2020). At the level of the whole study: Samples from collaborators originated in the United States, Italy and Spain and spanned both the acute and convalescent phases of COVID-19. The dataset comprised deeply sampled blood TCRbeta repertoires from subjects exposed to, actively infected with, or recovered from COVID-19. A de-identified subject ID, COVID-19 status, age in years and sex were almost always included in the sample metadata. Samples came from the ongoing ImmuneRACE study (first 160 participants) plus 1,254 subjects from 6 global collaborators. The material from the prospective study consisted of cDNA or gDNA derived from T cells, B-cell-depleted T cells, or PBMCs. Where available, HLA class I and class II types were taken from metadata supplied by the sample provider and were not determined by assay-based typing. The repertoires were released in a freely available public database intended as a resource for research on the immune response to SARS-CoV-2. General findings and caveats noted by the study authors: The quantity of clinical and demographic metadata differed by source and by participant and was supplied without curation.

TCRbeta CDR3 regions were amplified from genomic DNA using the immunoSEQ Assay, a bias-controlled multiplex PCR. For the original study's pipeline: Nucleated cell counts per sample were estimated from amplification of reference gene primers within the assay. Sequence reads were collapsed and filtered to measure the absolute abundance of every unique TCRbeta CDR3 rearrangement. For each sample, productive Simpson clonality was calculated as the square root of Simpson's diversity index across productive rearrangements. What TCRdb holds here is the immuneACCESS table cut down to in-frame rearrangements. Part of the clones is not present; checked against another copy, under half of the missing clones reflect an unresolved V gene, and the others are unexplained. Clonal size and the V and J genes are those of that table, whereas D and trimming came from the DNA. Here the sample has roughly 210,000 clones; around 84% occur a single time. About 11% of the sample rests with the top ten.

One collaborating source in Seattle enrolled patients while the patients were actively infected and followed the patients over time throughout the course of disease. Each collaborating institution followed its own protocols to collect whole blood in K2EDTA tubes. For TCRbeta analysis, collaborators shipped samples as frozen whole blood, isolated PBMCs, or DNA extracted from either of those sample types. The CDR3 numbers 14 residues from cysteine through phenylalanine. Left in the record is the CDR3 DNA by itself, 42 bases read in frame from the first base. The germline V and J ends show losses of 7 bases and 4 bases respectively, and no gene match explains 3 bases of the junction. CDR1 is given as LNHDA and CDR2 as SQIVND, both from the germline V gene (reference sequence). As regards this clone: What this receptor recognizes is not known. Base-call qualities are not available, and no considerably larger clone is one nucleotide away.

The receptor's source is an elderly woman with COVID-19, enrolled during active disease. Material: peripheral blood. The rearrangement joined TRBV19 to TRBJ2-2, and TRBD1 matches 10 of the central bases. Here the CDR3 is given as CASTRDRGTGELFF. The DNA reads TGTGCCAGTACTCGGGACAGGGGCACCGGGGAGCTGTTTTTT. When the CDR3 is completed using the reference TRBV19 and TRBJ2-2 genes on either side, the full variable domain is DGGITQSPKYLFRKEGQNVTLSCEQNLNHDAMYWYRQDPGQGLRLIYYSQIVNDFQKGDIAEGYSVSREKKESFPLTVTSAQKNPTAFYLCASTRDRGTGELFFGEGSRLTVL.